This T cell receptor beta chain is drawn from a study of blood T cell repertoires in COVID-19. At the level of the study: The samples span acute and convalescent COVID-19 from the United States, Italy and Spain. PBMCs, B-cell-depleted T cells, or T cells were the source of the cDNA or gDNA that made up the material.

Per the original methods: By means of reference gene primer amplification, nucleated cell counts were estimated. Measured with immunoSEQ multiplex PCR; TCRdb has only the in-frame clones, and not every one. V and J calls and clone size are as listed in that table; D and trimming were resolved from the DNA. Of around 130,000 clones listed, more than 80% were seen once; the top ten hold approximately 27%. Germline loops: CDR1 SGHVS, CDR2 FNYEAQ. The V and J ends lost 2 bases and 3 bases respectively, with 11 bases between them. The CDR3 extends over 15 amino acids. This clone was observed a few times. The chain is built from TRBV7-6 and TRBJ1-5; D is unclear. The TCR was taken from a man aged 65 to 85 with active or convalescent COVID-19. Input material: peripheral blood. The CDR3 DNA is TGTGCCAGCAGCTTATTCGCAGGATTCAATCAGCCCCAGCATTTT. Protein sequence: CASSLFAGFNQPQHF.